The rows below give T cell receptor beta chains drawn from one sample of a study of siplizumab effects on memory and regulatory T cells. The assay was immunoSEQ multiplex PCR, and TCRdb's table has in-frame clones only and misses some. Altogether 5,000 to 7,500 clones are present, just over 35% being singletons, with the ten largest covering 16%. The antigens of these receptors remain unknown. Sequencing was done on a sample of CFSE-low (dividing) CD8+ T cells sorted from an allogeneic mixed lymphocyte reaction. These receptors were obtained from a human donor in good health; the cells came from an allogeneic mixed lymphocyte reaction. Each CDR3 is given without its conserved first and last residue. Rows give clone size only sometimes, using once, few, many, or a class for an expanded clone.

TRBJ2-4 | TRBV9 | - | ASSGRAVENIQY
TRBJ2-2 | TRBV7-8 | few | ASSLEIPHGGGELF
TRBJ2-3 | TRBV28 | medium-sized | ANSDPRTDTQY
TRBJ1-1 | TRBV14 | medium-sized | ASSLWNTEAF
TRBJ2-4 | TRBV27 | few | ASKGVADIQY
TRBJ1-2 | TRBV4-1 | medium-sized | ASSYDTGLRYGYT
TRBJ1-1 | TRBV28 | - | ASRAVIMRSNTEAF
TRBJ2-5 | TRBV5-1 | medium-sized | ASRRGETQY
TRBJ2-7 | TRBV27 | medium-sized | ASSLIASSYEQY
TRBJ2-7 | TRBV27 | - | ASAHLRGYEQY
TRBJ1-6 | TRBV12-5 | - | ASGSGDREDNSPLH
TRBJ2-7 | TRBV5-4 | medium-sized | ASSLGRDEQY
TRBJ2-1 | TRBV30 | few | AWSEGTSTYNEQF
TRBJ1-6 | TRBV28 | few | ASSTSNSLSSYNSPLH
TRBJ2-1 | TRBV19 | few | ASSLTSGTLNEQF
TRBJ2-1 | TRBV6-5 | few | ASSPGQGDGDEQF
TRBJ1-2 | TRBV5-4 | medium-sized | ASSSTGADGYT
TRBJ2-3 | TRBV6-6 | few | ASSLTSGTDTQY
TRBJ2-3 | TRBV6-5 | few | ASSLKDTQY
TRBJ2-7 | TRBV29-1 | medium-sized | SAIIESGFSYEQY
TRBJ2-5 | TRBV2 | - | ASSEAPWEGLKETQY
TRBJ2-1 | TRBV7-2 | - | ASSLGTVNEQF
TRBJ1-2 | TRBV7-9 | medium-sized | ASSFTTQVGGYT
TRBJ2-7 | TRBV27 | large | ASSSGQLEQY